Each of the 13 T cell receptor beta chains below was sequenced from the same sample in a study of T cells in Graves' hyperthyroidism and ophthalmopathy. The investigators amplified TCR beta CDR3 regions from RNA transcripts. An initial round of RT-PCR targeting the TCR CDR3 relied on the HTBI primer set. TCRdb independently ran MiXCR on the multiplex PCR reads; one entry per CDR3 protein. The repertoire includes approximately 370,000 distinct CDR3 sequences, roughly a sixth of them detected once, and around a third sits in the top ten. The sample comprised blood. The receptors stem from a woman in her 30s with Graves' hyperthyroidism that later progressed to Graves' ophthalmopathy.

This clonotype was counted many times. The CDR3 nucleotides read TGTGCCAGCAGCCACACTTTCGAGTACTTC. It encodes CASSHTFEYF. This chain joins TRBV2 and TRBJ2-5; D unresolved. CDR1 and CDR2 from the germline V gene are SNHLY and FYNNEI. V was trimmed by 6 bases and J by 12 bases, leaving 11 bases between them. This CDR3 spans 10 amino acids.

This clonotype was recorded only once. A single base separates this from a much larger clone, so it may be a read error. This chain uses TRBV27 with TRBJ2-6; D perhaps matches TRBD1 (6 bases). Trimming removed 4 bases at V and 4 bases at J, with 11 bases between. The germline CDR1 and CDR2 sequences are MNHEY and SMNVEV (reference sequence). The CDR3 sequence is 15 residues long. The CDR3 spells CASSSQGWGANVLTF. Here the CDR3 DNA reads TGTGCCAGCAGTTCACAGGGATGGGGGGCCAACGTCCTGACTTTC.

This clonotype was detected ten times or more. This chain uses TRBV28 with TRBJ2-2; D is unclear. The CDR3 length is 16 residues. With 6 bases removed from V and 2 bases from J, the gap between germline ends came to 16 bases. The V gene's germline CDR1 is MDHEN and CDR2 SYDVKM. The CDR3 sequence: CASSPHYGHNTGELFF. CDR3 in DNA: TGTGCCAGCAGCCCCCATTACGGCCATAACACCGGGGAGCTGTTTTTT.

The sample holds many counts of this clonotype. The chain has TRBV6-1 and TRBJ1-1; tentatively, D is TRBD1 (5 bases). Trimming removed 3 bases from V and 1 base from J, with 9 bases in between. Germline V CDR1 and CDR2: MNHNS, SASEGT. The CDR3 contains 14 residues. As DNA, the CDR3 is TGTGCCAGCAGTGAGGACAACGGGAACACTGAAGCTTTCTTT. Its translation: CASSEDNGNTEAFF.

This clonotype showed up many times. The chain has TRBV27 and TRBJ2-5; D is tentatively TRBD1 or TRBD2 (5 bases each). This CDR3 comprises 15 residues. The V end lost 6 bases, the J end lost 4 bases, and 18 bases lay between the germline ends. The germline V gene has CDR1 MNHEY and CDR2 SMNVEV (reference sequence). This CDR3 is CASSWPGASLETQYF. The CDR3 coding sequence is TGTGCCAGCAGCTGGCCCGGGGCAAGTTTAGAGACCCAGTACTTC.

This clonotype has at least ten counts. J is TRBJ2-7 and V is TRBV30; D is uncertain. CDR1 is GTSNPN and CDR2 is SVGIG in the germline V gene (reference sequence). The CDR3 contains 12 residues. Trimming stripped 2 bases from V and 0 bases from J, with 5 bases between. The CDR3 coding sequence is TGTGCCTGGAGTAGGAACTCCTACGAGCAGTACTTC. Residues: CAWSRNSYEQYF.

At least ten counts were recorded for this clonotype. This sequence joins TRBV19 and TRBJ2-1; tentative D call: TRBD1 (6 bases). Germline V gives CDR1 LNHDA, CDR2 SQIVND (reference sequence). V was pared by 3 bases and J by 0 bases, with 9 bases between. The CDR3 contains 15 residues. The CDR3 DNA sequence: TGTGCCAGTAGTATTCAGGGGTTCTCCTACAATGAGCAGTTCTTC. It encodes CASSIQGFSYNEQFF.

This clonotype was observed a handful of times. Here the CDR3 omits its conserved ending phenylalanine or tryptophan, so a read error is the likely source. The chain joins TRBV2 to TRBJ1-2; D gene uncertain. This CDR3 has 12 residues. Trimming cost V 3 bases and J 1 base, with 3 bases left between them. CDR1 and CDR2 (germline): SNHLY, FYNNEI. The CDR3 sequence is CASSDGNYGYTL. As DNA, the CDR3 is TGTGCCAGCAGTGACGGTAACTATGGCTACACCCTC.

This clonotype was found many times. The chain is built from TRBV27 and TRBJ2-2; 12 bases are shared with TRBD2. The CDR3 is made up of 15 amino acids. Germline CDR1 and CDR2: MNHEY and SMNVEV (reference sequence). Losses at the gene ends were 7 bases for V and 6 bases for J; bases not matched to a gene: 6. CDR3 bases: TGTGCCAGCAATGGACTAGCGGGACGCCCCGGGGAGCTGTTTTTT. It translates to CASNGLAGRPGELFF.

This clonotype was seen many times. The CDR3 sequence is CSASATSGRYNEQFF. The CDR3 bases are TGCAGTGCTAGCGCGACTAGCGGACGCTACAATGAGCAGTTCTTC. V gene TRBV20-1 combines with J gene TRBJ2-1, with 9 nucleotides matching TRBD2. Per the germline V gene, CDR1 is DFQATT and CDR2 is SNEGSKA (reference sequence). V was clipped by 3 bases and J by 3 bases; unmatched bases: 6. This CDR3 comprises 15 residues.

This clonotype came up many times. The chain joins TRBV12-3 or TRBV12-4 to TRBJ2-7; D may be TRBD1 (5 bases). The CDR3 sequence is 14 residues long. The V and J ends lost 6 bases and 0 bases respectively, with 12 bases between them. CDR3 loop: CASREGHSSYEQYF. In DNA form, the CDR3 reads TGTGCCAGCAGGGAAGGACACAGCTCCTACGAGCAGTACTTC.

On this clonotype itself: Given a much more abundant clone one base away, this may be a read error. The CDR3 sequence: CSAGTGDTEALF. DNA of the CDR3: TGCAGTGCTGGGACAGGGGACACTGAAGCTCTCTTT. The chain carries TRBV20-1 and TRBJ1-1; TRBD1 agrees at 10 bases. The CDR3 spans 12 residues. Germline V CDR1 and CDR2: DFQATT, SNEGSKA (reference sequence).

This clonotype was recorded many times. The chain employs TRBV28 and TRBJ1-2; a possible D gene is TRBD1 (5 bases). The germline CDR1 and CDR2 sequences are MDHEN and SYDVKM. The CDR3 runs 17 residues. Trimming left V 4 bases short and J 0 bases short, with 18 bases between. CDR3 amino acids: CASSSPGSGRANYGYTF. CDR3 nucleotides: TGTGCCAGCAGTTCCCCAGGGTCGGGGAGAGCTAACTATGGCTACACCTTC.